Sequencing of this T cell receptor (beta chain) was carried out in a study of beta chain features in type 1 diabetes. Regarding the study as a whole: Shortening that was moderate but significant affected the TCRB CDR3s of Type 1 diabetes patients in all four CD4+ subsets. Sequencing the cDNA could make cells with high TCR expression show up more than they should. Type 1 diabetes patients had VDJ junctions that carried fewer insertions and more deletions. PCR may have favored shorter templates equally in patients and controls.

Reverse transcribing all isolated RNA meant expressed TCRB transcripts were sequenced. TCRdb keeps only in-frame clones here, not all; method: immunoSEQ multiplex PCR. The sample consists of fewer than 350,000 clones, approximately 15% of them appearing once. Trimming removed 3 bases at V and 5 bases at J, with 10 bases between. The CDR3 has 12 residues. The germline CDR1 and CDR2 sequences are GTSNPN and SVGIG (reference sequence). A word on this clone: Its antigen remains unidentified.

Sequencing input: naive CD4+ T cells from blood. V is TRBV30 and J is TRBJ1-1; D is perhaps TRBD1 (6 bases). This receptor was obtained from a young man with type 1 diabetes. The CDR3 region has the DNA TGTGCCTGGAGGGGGGCATGGACTGAAGCTTTCTTT. Its protein product is CAWRGAWTEAFF.